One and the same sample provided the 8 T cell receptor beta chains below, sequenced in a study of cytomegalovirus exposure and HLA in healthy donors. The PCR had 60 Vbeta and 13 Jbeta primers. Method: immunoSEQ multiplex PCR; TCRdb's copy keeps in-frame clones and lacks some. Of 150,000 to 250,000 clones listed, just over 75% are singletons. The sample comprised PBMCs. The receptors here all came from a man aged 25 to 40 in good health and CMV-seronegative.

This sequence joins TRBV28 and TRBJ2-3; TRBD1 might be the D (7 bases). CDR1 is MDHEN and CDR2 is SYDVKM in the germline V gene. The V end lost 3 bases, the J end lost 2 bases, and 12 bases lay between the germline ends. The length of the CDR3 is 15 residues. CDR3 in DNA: TGTGCCAGCAGTTTGGCGGGACAGCTCACAGATACGCAGTATTTT. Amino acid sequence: CASSLAGQLTDTQYF.

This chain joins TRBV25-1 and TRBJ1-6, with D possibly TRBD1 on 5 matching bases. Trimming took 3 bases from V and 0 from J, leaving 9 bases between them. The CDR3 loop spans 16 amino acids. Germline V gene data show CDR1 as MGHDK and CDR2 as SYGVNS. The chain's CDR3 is CASSDHDSSYNSPLHF. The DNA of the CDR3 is TGTGCCAGCAGTGATCATGACAGCTCCTATAATTCACCCCTCCACTTT.

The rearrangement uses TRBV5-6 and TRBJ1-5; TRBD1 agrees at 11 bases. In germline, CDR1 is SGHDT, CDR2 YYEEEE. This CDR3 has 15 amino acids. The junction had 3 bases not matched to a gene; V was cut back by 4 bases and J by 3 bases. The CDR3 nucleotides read TGTGCCAGCAGCAAGGACAGGGGGCTCAATCAGCCCCAGCATTTT. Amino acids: CASSKDRGLNQPQHF.

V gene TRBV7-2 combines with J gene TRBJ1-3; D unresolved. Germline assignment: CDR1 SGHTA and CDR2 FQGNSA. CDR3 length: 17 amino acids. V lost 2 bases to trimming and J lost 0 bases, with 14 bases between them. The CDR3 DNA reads TGTGCCAGCAGCTTACTCCCCACCGGGAACTCTGGAAACACCATATATTTT. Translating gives CASSLLPTGNSGNTIYF.

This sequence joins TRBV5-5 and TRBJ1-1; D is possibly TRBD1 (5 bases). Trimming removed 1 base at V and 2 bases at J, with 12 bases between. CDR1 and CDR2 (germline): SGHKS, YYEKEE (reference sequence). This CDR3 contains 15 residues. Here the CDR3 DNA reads TGTGCCAGCAGCTTGTGGGGCGGGAGTAACACTGAAGCTTTCTTT. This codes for CASSLWGGSNTEAFF.

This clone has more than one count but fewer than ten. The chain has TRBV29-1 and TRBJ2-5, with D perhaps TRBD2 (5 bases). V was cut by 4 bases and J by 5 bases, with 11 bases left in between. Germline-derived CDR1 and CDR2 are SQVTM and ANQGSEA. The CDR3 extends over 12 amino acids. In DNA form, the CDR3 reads TGCAGCGTTGGTGGTCAGCGGGAGACCCAGTACTTC. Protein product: CSVGGQRETQYF.

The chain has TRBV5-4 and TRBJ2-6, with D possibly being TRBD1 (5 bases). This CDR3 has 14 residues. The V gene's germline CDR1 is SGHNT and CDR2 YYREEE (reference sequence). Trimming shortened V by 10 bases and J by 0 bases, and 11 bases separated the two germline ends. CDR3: CAGQLASGANVLTF. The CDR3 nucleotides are TGTGCCGGACAATTAGCCTCTGGGGCCAACGTCCTGACTTTC. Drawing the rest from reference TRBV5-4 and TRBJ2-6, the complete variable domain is ETGVTQSPTHLIKTRGQQVTLRCSSQSGHNTVSWYQQALGQGPQFIFQYYREEENGRGNFPPRFSGLQFPNYSSELNVNALELDDSALYLCAGQLASGANVLTFGAGSRLTVL.

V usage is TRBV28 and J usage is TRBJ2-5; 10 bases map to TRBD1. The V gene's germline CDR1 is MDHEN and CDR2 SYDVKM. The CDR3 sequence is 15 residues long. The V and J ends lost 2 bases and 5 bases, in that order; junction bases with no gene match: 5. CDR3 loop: CASSLIDRGLETQYF. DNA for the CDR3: TGTGCCAGCAGTTTAATAGACAGGGGGCTCGAGACCCAGTACTTC.